Following are 30 T cell receptor beta chains from one sample sequenced in a study of T cell repertoires in cytomegalovirus infection. Antigens for these TCRs are unknown. TCRdb recomputed calls from the reads with MiXCR, one row per CDR3 protein. In the table there are 700,000 to 950,000 distinct CDR3 sequences, about 33% of which are singletons. This material consisted of cultured CD8+ T cells from PBMCs, taken from culture after CMV antigen stimulation. The source is a human donor in good health (CMV status not recorded). Some clones in this sample may be carry-over from other donors' samples.

This clonotype was detected a few times. The chain carries TRBV7-8 and TRBJ2-7, with 9 nucleotides matching TRBD1. This CDR3 spans 12 amino acids. The J segment lost 5 bases and the V segment lost 6 bases, leaving 2 bases of the junction unmatched. Germline CDR1 is SGHVS and CDR2 is FQNEAQ. The CDR3 nucleotides are TGTGCCAGCAGACAGGGGGCGAACGAGCAGTACTTC. It yields the protein CASRQGANEQYF.

This clonotype was found many times. J is TRBJ2-7 and V is TRBV7-6; maybe TRBD2 (7 bases). The V end lost 9 bases, the J end lost 2 bases, and 23 bases lay between the germline ends. There are 16 residues in the CDR3. The germline V gene encodes CDR1 SGHVS and CDR2 FNYEAQ. This CDR3 reads CASSLRSAGAPYEQYF. DNA of the CDR3: TGTGCCAGTTCGCTTAGGTCTGCGGGGGCTCCCTACGAGCAGTACTTC.

The V gene is TRBV6-2 or TRBV6-3, the J gene TRBJ1-5, with TRBD1 matching over 7 bases. The V gene end was trimmed by 6 bases and the J gene end by 9 bases; junction bases not matched to a gene: 5. The length of the CDR3 is 12 residues. Per germline, CDR1 MNHEY and CDR2 SVGEGT. In nucleotides, the CDR3 is TGTGCCAGCAGCACAGGGGTCCTGCCCCAGCATTTT. Encoded protein: CASSTGVLPQHF.

The CDR3 bases are TGTGCCAGCAGAGACCCGGGACAGGGGTATAATTCACCCCTCCACTTT. Encoded protein: CASRDPGQGYNSPLHF. V gene TRBV27 combines with J gene TRBJ1-6; 10 bases are a match to TRBD1. Trimming removed 6 bases from V and 4 bases from J; junction bases left unmatched: 6. CDR1 and CDR2 (germline): MNHEY, SMNVEV (reference sequence). This CDR3 spans 16 amino acids.

This clonotype was picked up one time. V and J are TRBV6-8 and TRBJ2-1; D is possibly TRBD1 or TRBD2 (5 bases each). CDR3 length: 15 amino acids. The germline CDR1 and CDR2 sequences are MNHGY and SAAAGT. V lost 6 bases and J lost 8, with 20 bases in between. The CDR3 DNA is TGTGCCAGCAGACGCAGGGACCGCCCCGGCGATGAGCAGTTCTTC. It translates to CASRRRDRPGDEQFF.

The chain uses TRBV2 and TRBJ2-7, with D perhaps being TRBD1 or TRBD2 (6 bases each). This CDR3 region has 13 residues. Germline V CDR1 and CDR2: SNHLY, FYNNEI. Trimming removed 8 bases from V and 1 base from J, with 12 bases in between. Here the CDR3 reads CASGRGVSYEQYV. The DNA of the CDR3 is TGTGCCAGCGGTAGGGGGGTTTCCTACGAGCAGTACGTC.

In its sample, this clonotype was seen a few times. The chain employs TRBV24-1 and TRBJ2-2, with D perhaps TRBD1 or TRBD2 (5 bases each). Per the germline V gene, CDR1 is KGHDR and CDR2 is SFDVKD. The V end lost 5 bases, the J end lost 0 bases, and 9 bases lay between the germline ends. The CDR3 totals 15 residues. Here the CDR3 reads CATSVRDPNTGELFF. The CDR3 nucleotides read TGTGCCACCAGTGTCCGGGACCCGAACACCGGGGAGCTGTTTTTT.

This clonotype has more than one count but fewer than ten. This chain uses TRBV28 with TRBJ2-2; D unclear. This CDR3 contains 15 residues. The V and J ends lost 6 bases and 5 bases respectively, with 16 bases between them. Germline values: CDR1 MDHEN, CDR2 SYDVKM. This CDR3 is CASSPQVDWTGELFF. Written as DNA, the CDR3 is TGTGCCAGCAGCCCCCAGGTGGATTGGACCGGGGAGCTGTTTTTT. Full variable domain (outside the CDR3, taken from reference TRBV28 and TRBJ2-2): DVKVTQSSRYLVKRTGEKVFLECVQDMDHENMFWYRQDPGLGLRLIYFSYDVKMKEKGDIPEGYSVSREKKERFSLILESASTNQTSMYLCASSPQVDWTGELFFGEGSRLTVL.

Only one count was recorded for this clonotype. This chain connects TRBV6-6 to TRBJ1-5; D is perhaps TRBD1 (6 bases). CDR3 length equals 15 residues. The germline V and J ends were trimmed by 8 bases and 0 bases, with 14 bases remaining between them. Germline CDR1 and CDR2: MNHNY and SVGAGI (reference sequence). The CDR3 sequence is CASQPGQHSNQPQHF. CDR3 coding DNA: TGTGCCAGCCAACCCGGACAGCATAGCAATCAGCCCCAGCATTTT.

The CDR3 coding sequence is TGTGCCAGCAGTGACAGGGGGAACACAGATACGCAGTATTTT. Its protein product is CASSDRGNTDTQYF. The gene calls are TRBV25-1 and TRBJ2-3, with 7 bases identical to TRBD1. Trimming removed 3 bases from V and 2 bases from J; junction bases left unmatched: 2. Germline V gives CDR1 MGHDK, CDR2 SYGVNS. The CDR3 totals 14 residues.

This clonotype was seen more than once but under ten times. V is TRBV29-1 and J is TRBJ1-1; D gene unclear. V lost 7 bases to trimming and J lost 1 base, with 13 bases between them. There are 13 residues in the CDR3. The germline gives CDR1 SQVTM, CDR2 ANQGSEA. DNA of the CDR3: TGCAGCGAGCTGACATCTCCGAACACTGAAGCTTTCTTT. As protein: CSELTSPNTEAFF.

This sequence joins TRBV12-3 or TRBV12-4 and TRBJ1-1, with D tentatively TRBD1 (5 bases). The CDR3 has 18 amino acids. V lost 3 bases to trimming and J lost 6 bases, with 26 bases between them. The CDR3 protein is CASSFIRWANMGVAEAFF. CDR3 nucleotide sequence: TGTGCCAGCAGTTTCATTAGGTGGGCCAATATGGGGGTAGCTGAAGCTTTCTTT.

This clonotype was detected a few times. The rearrangement links TRBV6-2 or TRBV6-3 to TRBJ2-1, with 8 bases matching TRBD2. After removal of 4 bases from V and 0 bases from J, the junction contained 2 bases not matched to a gene. There are 15 residues in the CDR3. Germline CDR1 MNHEY, CDR2 SVGEGT. CDR3 nucleotides: TGTGCCAGCAGTTTAGCGGGGTACTCCTACAATGAGCAGTTCTTC. Translated: CASSLAGYSYNEQFF.

This clonotype has at least ten counts. This rearrangement joins TRBV7-2 to TRBJ2-7; D possibly corresponds to TRBD2 (6 bases). Germline V CDR1 and CDR2: SGHTA, FQGNSA. V was clipped by 3 bases and J by 6 bases, with 12 bases between them. The CDR3 totals 13 residues. The CDR3: CASSLGLLLEQYF. DNA of the CDR3: TGTGCCAGCAGCTTGGGACTGTTGCTCGAGCAGTACTTC.

Regarding this clonotype: The junction departs from germline at one end; a sequencing error may be responsible. The rearrangement joins TRBV12-3 or TRBV12-4 to TRBJ2-7, with D possibly matching TRBD1 (7 bases). This CDR3 is built from 17 residues. The CDR3 protein is CANSSNYRGTVAYEQYF. CDR3 sequence (DNA): TGTGCCAACAGTTCCAATTACCGGGGGACAGTCGCCTACGAGCAGTACTTC.

For this clonotype: An end of the junction does not agree with germline; a read error may underlie this. This chain connects TRBV27 to TRBJ2-1; D is perhaps TRBD1 (6 bases). Germline V gene data show CDR1 as MNHEY and CDR2 as SMNVEV (reference sequence). This CDR3 has 14 residues. CDR3 in DNA: TGTGCCAGCAGTTTATCCTACCCCGGTGCAGGGGCCAAATTC. Translating it yields CASSLSYPGAGAKF.

This clonotype was counted once. The rearrangement uses TRBV6-1 and TRBJ1-1, with D possibly being TRBD1 (6 bases). Deletions cut 8 bases from V and 8 bases from J, with 15 bases between. Germline loops: CDR1 MNHNS, CDR2 SASEGT. The CDR3 runs 12 residues. In DNA form, the CDR3 reads TGTGCCAGCGGAACAGGGATATCCGAAGCTTTCTTT. It encodes CASGTGISEAFF.

V usage is TRBV12-3 or TRBV12-4 and J usage is TRBJ1-2, with a weak D call TRBD1 (5 bases). Trimming pared 6 bases from V and 6 bases from J, leaving 11 bases between. This CDR3 region has 12 residues. The chain's CDR3 is CASSTGEDGYTF. The CDR3 DNA sequence: TGTGCCAGCAGCACAGGAGAAGATGGCTACACCTTC.

V is TRBV27 and J is TRBJ2-7; 9 bases align to TRBD1. The ends lost 7 bases at V and 1 base at J; junction bases unmatched: 17. The CDR3 sequence is 18 residues long. From germline, CDR1 is MNHEY and CDR2 SMNVEV (reference sequence). CDR3 protein: CASKPPFIPGTGSYEQYF. CDR3 coding DNA: TGTGCCAGCAAACCGCCCTTCATCCCCGGGACAGGGTCCTACGAGCAGTACTTC.

CDR3 sequence (DNA): TGCAGTGCTAGATCCTGGAGCTCTGGAAACACCATATATTTT. It yields the protein CSARSWSSGNTIYF. The chain is built from TRBV20-1 and TRBJ1-3; D is ambiguous. The CDR3 is made up of 14 amino acids. The V end lost 2 bases, the J end lost 0 bases, and 8 bases lay between the germline ends. Per germline, CDR1 DFQATT and CDR2 SNEGSKA (reference sequence).

This clonotype was seen repeatedly, ten times or more. This rearrangement joins TRBV7-8 to TRBJ2-7; D unclear. The germline V gene has CDR1 SGHVS and CDR2 FQNEAQ. This CDR3 has 11 amino acids. The germline V and J ends were trimmed by 4 bases and 3 bases, with 4 bases remaining between them. CDR3 sequence reads: CASSYNYEQYF. DNA of the CDR3: TGTGCCAGCAGCTACAACTACGAGCAGTACTTC. The variable domain in full, completed from reference TRBV7-8 and TRBJ2-7, reads GAGVSQSPRYKVAKRGQDVALRCDPISGHVSLFWYQQALGQGPEFLTYFQNEAQLDKSGLPSDRFFAERPEGSVSTLKIQRTQQEDSAVYLCASSYNYEQYFGPGTRLTVT.

V gene TRBV19 combines with J gene TRBJ1-5, with D perhaps matching TRBD1 (6 bases). The CDR3 is 16 residues long. The germline V and J ends were trimmed by 5 bases and 2 bases, with 16 bases remaining between them. Germline CDR1 and CDR2: LNHDA and SQIVND (reference sequence). The CDR3 DNA reads TGTGCCAGTAGTTTCTACAGGGAATTGGGCAATCAGCCCCAGCATTTT. As protein: CASSFYRELGNQPQHF.

V and J are TRBV10-2 and TRBJ2-3; 9 nucleotides align to TRBD2. After removal of 3 bases from V and 4 bases from J, the junction contained 5 bases not matched to a gene. The V gene's germline CDR1 is WSHSY and CDR2 SAAADI. The CDR3 spans 15 residues. CDR3 sequence (DNA): TGCGCCAGCAGTGATGTTAGCGGGGGTTCAGATACGCAGTATTTT. The encoded protein is CASSDVSGGSDTQYF.

This clonotype was counted once. The V and J genes are TRBV12-5 and TRBJ2-1, with D unclear. Trimming left V 3 bases short and J 7 bases short, with 13 bases between. Germline CDR1 reads LGHNT; CDR2 reads FRNRAP. The CDR3 extends over 14 amino acids. CDR3 DNA: TGTGCTAGTGGTTTTGTGGCATTAAAGAATGAGCAGTTCTTC. This sequence encodes CASGFVALKNEQFF.

This clonotype was counted at least ten times. The J gene is TRBJ2-1, the V gene TRBV5-6; a possible D gene is TRBD2 (6 bases). CDR1 is SGHDT and CDR2 is YYEEEE in the germline V gene. The CDR3 extends over 14 amino acids. V shed 5 bases and J shed 8 bases, with 17 bases lying between them. CDR3 sequence (DNA): TGTGCCAGCAGTACCGGGAGACCCTCCGATGAGCAGTTCTTC. Translation gives CASSTGRPSDEQFF. The variable domain in full, with the rest retrieved from reference TRBV5-6 and TRBJ2-1, is DAGVTQSPTHLIKTRGQQVTLRCSPKSGHDTVSWYQQALGQGPQFIFQYYEEEERQRGNFPDRFSGHQFPNYSSELNVNALLLGDSALYLCASSTGRPSDEQFFGPGTRLTVL.

This clonotype was detected a few times. The chain uses TRBV7-6 and TRBJ2-2, with TRBD1 as a possible D gene (5 bases). Trimming removed 1 base from V and 4 bases from J, with 13 bases in between. Per germline, CDR1 SGHVS and CDR2 FNYEAQ. CDR3 size: 16 residues. The CDR3 sequence: CASSLEETALTGELFF. CDR3 nucleotide sequence: TGTGCCAGCAGCTTAGAAGAGACAGCCCTCACCGGGGAGCTGTTTTTT.

CDR3: CASTFEGRSETQYF. The CDR3 DNA is TGTGCCAGCACCTTTGAGGGGAGGTCCGAGACCCAGTACTTC. The genes are TRBV7-9 and TRBJ2-5, with D possibly matching TRBD2 (6 bases). Germline V lookup: CDR1 SEHNR, CDR2 FQNEAQ (reference sequence). The V end was cut by 7 bases, the J end by 5 bases, with 17 bases between. This CDR3 has 14 residues.

In this sample, this clonotype turned up many times. This chain connects TRBV7-6 to TRBJ2-1, with 12 bases fitting TRBD2. CDR1 is SGHVS, CDR2 FNYEAQ, per germline. The CDR3 runs 14 residues. V lost 9 bases to trimming and J lost 10 bases; unmatched junction nucleotides: 10. In nucleotides, the CDR3 is TGTGCCAGTCTCTCTAGCGGGGGGGCAATCGAGCAGTTCTTC. Residues: CASLSSGGAIEQFF.

In its sample, this clonotype was seen a few times. This chain joins TRBV29-1 and TRBJ1-1; 7 nucleotides match TRBD1. The CDR3 runs to 15 residues. Germline CDR1 reads SQVTM; CDR2 reads ANQGSEA. V lost 4 bases and J lost 0; bases outside the gene matches: 8. CDR3 nucleotides: TGCAGCGTTGCACCCAGGGGGGATCTGAACACTGAAGCTTTCTTT. This sequence encodes CSVAPRGDLNTEAFF.

This clonotype came up a few times. The rearrangement joins TRBV7-9 to TRBJ2-3, with 11 bases aligning to TRBD2. Germline CDR1 is SEHNR and CDR2 is FQNEAQ (reference sequence). After removal of 5 bases from V and 1 base from J, the junction contained 5 bases not matched to a gene. CDR3 size: 16 residues. CDR3 nucleotides: TGTGCCAGCAGCCCAACTAGCGGGAGACGCACAGATACGCAGTATTTT. It specifies CASSPTSGRRTDTQYF.